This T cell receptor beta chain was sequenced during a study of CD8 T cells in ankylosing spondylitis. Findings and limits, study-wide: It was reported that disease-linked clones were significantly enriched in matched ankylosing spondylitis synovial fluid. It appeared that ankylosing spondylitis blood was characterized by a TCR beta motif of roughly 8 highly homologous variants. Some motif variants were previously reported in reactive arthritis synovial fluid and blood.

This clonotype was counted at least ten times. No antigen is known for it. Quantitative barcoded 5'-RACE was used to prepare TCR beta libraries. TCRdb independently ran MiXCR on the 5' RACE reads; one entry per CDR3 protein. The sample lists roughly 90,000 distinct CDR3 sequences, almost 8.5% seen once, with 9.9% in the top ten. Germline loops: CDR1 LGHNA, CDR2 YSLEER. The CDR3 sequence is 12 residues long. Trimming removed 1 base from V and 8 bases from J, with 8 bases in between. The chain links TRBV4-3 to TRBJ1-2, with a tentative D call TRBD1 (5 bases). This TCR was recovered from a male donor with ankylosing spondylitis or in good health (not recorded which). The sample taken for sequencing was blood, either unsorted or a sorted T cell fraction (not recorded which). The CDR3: CASSQAAGGYTF. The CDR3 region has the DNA TGCGCCAGCAGCCAAGCGGCAGGGGGCTACACCTTC.